Following are 15 T cell receptor beta chains from one sample sequenced in a study of blood T cell repertoires in COVID-19. Libraries were prepared by immunoSEQ multiplex PCR; TCRdb keeps only in-frame clonotypes and omits some of them. This table has 130,000 to 150,000 clones, under 90% appearing once. Sequenced: peripheral blood. These receptors all stem from a woman aged 80 or over in a cohort sampled during active or convalescent COVID-19.

This clone was picked up a small number of times. The chain carries TRBV4-2 and TRBJ1-5, with D possibly being TRBD1 (5 bases). Trimming took 4 bases from V and 2 from J, leaving 12 bases between them. Germline CDR1 and CDR2: LGHNA and YNFKEQ. The CDR3 has 15 amino acids. CDR3 coding DNA: TGTGCCAGCAGCCCCGGGAGGGGCGGCAATCAGCCCCAGCATTTT. Protein: CASSPGRGGNQPQHF.

This chain links TRBV20-1 with TRBJ2-7; the D gene is possibly TRBD1 (5 bases). The CDR3 loop spans 11 amino acids. V was cut by 5 bases and J by 6 bases, with 11 bases left in between. Germline V lookup: CDR1 DFQATT, CDR2 SNEGSKA (reference sequence). For the CDR3, the DNA is TGCAGTGCTGGGGCCGGGTCCGAGCAGTACTTC. It is translated as CSAGAGSEQYF.

The chain combines TRBV5-6 with TRBJ2-7; D unclear. The CDR3 totals 14 residues. V dropped 1 base and J dropped 2 bases, with 10 bases sitting between them. Germline assignment: CDR1 SGHDT and CDR2 YYEEEE. DNA for the CDR3: TGTGCCAGCAGCTTGCCTGGTAGCACCTACGAGCAGTACGTC. This encodes CASSLPGSTYEQYV.

This chain joins TRBV6-5 and TRBJ1-4, with 7 positions matching TRBD1. V was clipped by 2 bases and J by 5 bases; unmatched bases: 5. CDR3 length: 15 residues. CDR1 MNHEY and CDR2 SVGAGI come from the germline V gene. The CDR3 region is CASSYGGTANEKLFF. CDR3 in DNA: TGTGCCAGCAGTTACGGCGGGACAGCGAATGAAAAACTGTTTTTT.

CDR3 region: CASSLRGGSSYEQYV. For the CDR3, the DNA is TGTGCCAGCAGCTTACGGGGGGGTAGCTCCTACGAGCAGTACGTC. This sequence joins TRBV7-9 and TRBJ2-7, with 8 bases aligning to TRBD2. The junction had 3 bases not matched to a gene; V was cut back by 2 bases and J by 0 bases. This CDR3 contains 15 residues. From germline, CDR1 is SEHNR and CDR2 FQNEAQ (reference sequence).

This chain joins TRBV5-1 and TRBJ1-3; 9 bases fit TRBD1. V lost 7 bases, J lost 4 bases, and 6 bases stayed unmatched. There are 14 residues in the CDR3. Germline values: CDR1 SGHRS, CDR2 YFSETQ. CDR3 coding DNA: TGCGCCAGCGGAATAGGGACAGGGGGAAACACCATATATTTT. Translated: CASGIGTGGNTIYF.

This sequence joins TRBV2 and TRBJ2-5; D is possibly TRBD2 (5 bases). CDR1 SNHLY and CDR2 FYNNEI come from the germline V gene. Trimming removed 5 bases at V and 7 bases at J, with 20 bases between. The CDR3 runs to 15 residues. This chain's CDR3 is CASSSGPGEGRTQYF. The CDR3 DNA reads as TGTGCCAGCAGTTCTGGGCCCGGAGAGGGAAGGACCCAGTACTTC.

Comment on this clone: A junction boundary mismatches the germline segment, possibly from a read error. This chain connects TRBV5-1 to TRBJ2-1; 8 bases line up with TRBD2. From germline, CDR1 is SGHRS and CDR2 YFSETQ. The CDR3 covers 12 residues. For the CDR3, the DNA is TGCGCCAGCAGCTTCCCCCCTAGCGGGTCCGTCTTC. Translated: CASSFPPSGSVF.

The chain joins TRBV7-9 to TRBJ1-5, with a possible D match to TRBD1 (6 bases). The CDR3 length is 15 residues. V was pared by 2 bases and J by 7 bases, with 15 bases between. Germline V CDR1 and CDR2: SEHNR, FQNEAQ (reference sequence). The CDR3 loop is CASSLSGGPGQPQHF. DNA for the CDR3: TGTGCCAGCAGCTTATCGGGGGGGCCGGGCCAGCCCCAGCATTTT. Full variable domain (outside the CDR3, taken from reference TRBV7-9 and TRBJ1-5): DTGVSQNPRHKITKRGQNVTFRCDPISEHNRLYWYRQTLGQGPEFLTYFQNEAQLEKSRLLSDRFSAERPKGSFSTLEIQRTEQGDSAMYLCASSLSGGPGQPQHFGDGTRLSIL.

This clone was seen once. The V call is TRBV14, the J call TRBJ2-7; tentatively, D is TRBD1 (5 bases). The CDR3 length is 13 residues. Germline V gives CDR1 SGHDN, CDR2 FVKESK. The V end lost 0 bases, the J end lost 5 bases, and 8 bases lay between the germline ends. The CDR3 reads CASSQEGRDEQYV. Written as DNA, the CDR3 is TGTGCCAGCAGCCAAGAGGGCAGGGACGAGCAGTACGTC.

The rearrangement links TRBV5-1 to TRBJ1-1, with 7 positions matching TRBD1. CDR1 and CDR2 (germline): SGHRS, YFSETQ. Trimming at V came to 2 bases and at J to 4 bases, leaving 8 bases not matched to a gene. CDR3 length: 15 amino acids. CDR3 sequence reads: CASSFYRGTGTEAFF. The CDR3 DNA follows: TGCGCCAGCAGCTTCTACAGGGGAACGGGCACTGAAGCTTTCTTT.

The V and J genes are TRBV2 and TRBJ2-5; maybe TRBD2 (6 bases). The CDR3 contains 13 residues. From germline, CDR1 is SNHLY and CDR2 FYNNEI. V shed 7 bases and J shed 5 bases, with 14 bases lying between them. The CDR3 DNA follows: TGTGCCAGCACGGCAGGGACTGAGGAGACCCAGTACTTC. Residues: CASTAGTEETQYF. Supplemented by reference TRBV2 and TRBJ2-5, the full variable domain reads EPEVTQTPSHQVTQMGQEVILRCVPISNHLYFYWYRQILGQKVEFLVSFYNNEISEKSEIFDDQFSVERPDGSNFTLKIRSTKLEDSAMYFCASTAGTEETQYFGPGTRLLVL.

The rearrangement uses TRBV3-1 (or the pseudogene TRBV3-2) and TRBJ2-3, with TRBD2 as a possible D gene (6 bases). The CDR3 spans 16 residues. Germline CDR1 is LGHDT and CDR2 is YNNKEL (reference sequence). V shed 1 base and J shed 2 bases, with 13 bases lying between them. In DNA form, the CDR3 reads TGTGCCAGCAGCCAAGCCGGGGGAGACCCCACAGATACGCAGTATTTT. As protein: CASSQAGGDPTDTQYF.

The chain is built from TRBV6-6 and TRBJ1-1; possible D gene TRBD1, 6 bases. This CDR3 region has 14 residues. The germline V gene has CDR1 MNHNY and CDR2 SVGAGI (reference sequence). V was clipped by 2 bases and J by 1 base, with 8 bases between them. The CDR3 bases are TGTGCCAGCAGTTACCAGGGACAGAACACTGAAGCTTTCTTT. Protein product: CASSYQGQNTEAFF.

The chain combines TRBV20-1 with TRBJ1-2, with D perhaps TRBD1 (5 bases). The CDR3 has 13 amino acids. Trimming cost V 3 bases and J 1 base, with 9 bases left between them. The germline gives CDR1 DFQATT, CDR2 SNEGSKA (reference sequence). The CDR3 sequence: CSASPGVNYGYTF. The CDR3 coding sequence is TGCAGTGCTAGTCCGGGGGTTAACTATGGCTACACCTTC.